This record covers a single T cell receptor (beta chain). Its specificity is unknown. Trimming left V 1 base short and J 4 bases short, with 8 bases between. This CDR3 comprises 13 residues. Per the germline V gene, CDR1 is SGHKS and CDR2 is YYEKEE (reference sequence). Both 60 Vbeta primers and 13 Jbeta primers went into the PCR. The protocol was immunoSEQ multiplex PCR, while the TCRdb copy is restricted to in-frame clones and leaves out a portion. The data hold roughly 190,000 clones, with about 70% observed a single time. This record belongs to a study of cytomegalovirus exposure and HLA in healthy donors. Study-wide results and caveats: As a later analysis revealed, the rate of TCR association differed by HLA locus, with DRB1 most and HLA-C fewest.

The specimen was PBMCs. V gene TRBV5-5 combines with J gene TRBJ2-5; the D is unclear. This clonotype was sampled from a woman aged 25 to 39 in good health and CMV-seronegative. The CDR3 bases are TGTGCCAGCAGCTTGTTCCCGGGAGAGACCCAGTACTTC. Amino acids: CASSLFPGETQYF.